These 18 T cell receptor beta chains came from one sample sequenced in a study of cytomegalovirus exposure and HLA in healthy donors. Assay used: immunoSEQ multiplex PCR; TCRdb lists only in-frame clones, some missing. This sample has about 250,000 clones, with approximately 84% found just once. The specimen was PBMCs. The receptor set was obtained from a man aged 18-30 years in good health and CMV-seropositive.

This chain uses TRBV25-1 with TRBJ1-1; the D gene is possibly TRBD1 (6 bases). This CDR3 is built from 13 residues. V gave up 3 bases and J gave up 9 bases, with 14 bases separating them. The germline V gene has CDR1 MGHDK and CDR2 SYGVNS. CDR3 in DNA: TGTGCCAGCAGTGACAAGCAGGGGCGTCAAGCTTTCTTT. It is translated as CASSDKQGRQAFF.

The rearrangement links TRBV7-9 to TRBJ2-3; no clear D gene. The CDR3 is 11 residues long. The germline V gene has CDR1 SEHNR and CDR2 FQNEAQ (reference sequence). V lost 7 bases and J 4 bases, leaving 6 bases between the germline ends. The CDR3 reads CASTRSDTQYF. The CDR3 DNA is TGTGCCAGCACGAGATCAGATACGCAGTATTTT.

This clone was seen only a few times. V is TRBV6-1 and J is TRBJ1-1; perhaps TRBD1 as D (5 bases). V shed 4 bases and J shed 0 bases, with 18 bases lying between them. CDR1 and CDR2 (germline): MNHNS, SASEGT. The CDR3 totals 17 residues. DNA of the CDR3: TGTGCCAGCAGTGCCTTTACAGGAGGGGCTCTGAACACTGAAGCTTTCTTT. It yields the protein CASSAFTGGALNTEAFF.

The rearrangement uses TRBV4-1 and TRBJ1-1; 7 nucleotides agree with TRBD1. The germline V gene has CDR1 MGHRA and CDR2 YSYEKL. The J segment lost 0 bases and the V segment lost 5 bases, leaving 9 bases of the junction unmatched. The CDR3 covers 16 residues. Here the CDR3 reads CASSTPGQSMNTEAFF. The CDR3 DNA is TGCGCCAGCAGCACTCCGGGACAGAGCATGAACACTGAAGCTTTCTTT.

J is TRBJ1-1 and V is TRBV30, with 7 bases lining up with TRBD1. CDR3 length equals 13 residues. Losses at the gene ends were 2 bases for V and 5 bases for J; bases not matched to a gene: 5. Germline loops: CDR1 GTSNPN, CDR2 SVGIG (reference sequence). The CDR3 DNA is TGTGCCTGGAGTACCCAGGGGGGGACTGAAGCTTTCTTT. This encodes CAWSTQGGTEAFF. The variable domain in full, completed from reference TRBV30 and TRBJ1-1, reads SQTIHQWPATLVQPVGSPLSLECTVEGTSNPNLYWYRQAAGRGLQLLFYSVGIGQISSEVPQNLSASRPQDRQFILSSKKLLLSDSGFYLCAWSTQGGTEAFFGQGTRLTVV.

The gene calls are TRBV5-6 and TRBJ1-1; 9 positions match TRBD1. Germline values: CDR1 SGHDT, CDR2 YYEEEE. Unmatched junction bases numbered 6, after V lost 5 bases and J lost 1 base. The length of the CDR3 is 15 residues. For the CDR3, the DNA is TGTGCCAGCAGGCCCGGGACAGGGTCGAACACTGAAGCTTTCTTT. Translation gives CASRPGTGSNTEAFF.

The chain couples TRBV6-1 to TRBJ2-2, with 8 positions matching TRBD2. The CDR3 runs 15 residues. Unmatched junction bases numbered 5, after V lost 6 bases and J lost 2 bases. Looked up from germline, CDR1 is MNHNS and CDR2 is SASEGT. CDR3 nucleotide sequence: TGTGCCAGCAGGGCCAGCGGGGGTAACACCGGGGAGCTGTTTTTT. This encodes CASRASGGNTGELFF.

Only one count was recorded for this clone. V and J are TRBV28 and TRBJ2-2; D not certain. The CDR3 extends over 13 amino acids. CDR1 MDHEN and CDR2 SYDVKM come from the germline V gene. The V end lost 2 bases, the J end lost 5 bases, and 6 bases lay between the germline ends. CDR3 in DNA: TGTGCCAGCAGTTTACGGTCTACCGGGGAGCTGTTTTTT. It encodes CASSLRSTGELFF.

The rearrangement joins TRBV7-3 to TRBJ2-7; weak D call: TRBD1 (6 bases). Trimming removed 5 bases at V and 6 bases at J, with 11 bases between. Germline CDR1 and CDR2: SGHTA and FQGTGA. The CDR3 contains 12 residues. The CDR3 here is CASSEGQGEQYF. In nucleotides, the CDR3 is TGTGCCAGCAGCGAGGGACAAGGCGAGCAGTACTTC.

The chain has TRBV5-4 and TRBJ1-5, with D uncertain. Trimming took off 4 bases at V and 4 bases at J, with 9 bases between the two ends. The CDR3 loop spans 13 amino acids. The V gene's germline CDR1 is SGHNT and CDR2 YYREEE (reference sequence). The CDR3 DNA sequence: TGTGCCAGCAGCCGAGGCGGGAATCAGCCCCAGCATTTT. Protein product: CASSRGGNQPQHF.

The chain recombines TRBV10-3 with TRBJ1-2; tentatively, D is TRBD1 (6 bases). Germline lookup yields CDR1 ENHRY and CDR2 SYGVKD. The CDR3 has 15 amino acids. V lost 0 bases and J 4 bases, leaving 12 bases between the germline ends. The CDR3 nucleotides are TGTGCCATCAGTGAGTCAGGGGGGCAGAGCTATGGCTACACCTTC. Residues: CAISESGGQSYGYTF.

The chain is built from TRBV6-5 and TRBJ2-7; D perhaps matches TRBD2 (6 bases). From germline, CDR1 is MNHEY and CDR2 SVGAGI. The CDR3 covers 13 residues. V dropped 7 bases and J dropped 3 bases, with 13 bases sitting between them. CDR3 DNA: TGTGCCAGCACGGTGGCGGGACGCTACGAGCAGTACTTC. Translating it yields CASTVAGRYEQYF.

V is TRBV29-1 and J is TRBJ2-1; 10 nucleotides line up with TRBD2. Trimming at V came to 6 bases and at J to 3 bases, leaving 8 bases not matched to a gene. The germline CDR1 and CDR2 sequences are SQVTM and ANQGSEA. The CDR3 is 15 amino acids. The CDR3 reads CSVLTLAGVYNEQFF. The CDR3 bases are TGCAGCGTCTTAACGCTAGCGGGAGTCTACAATGAGCAGTTCTTC.

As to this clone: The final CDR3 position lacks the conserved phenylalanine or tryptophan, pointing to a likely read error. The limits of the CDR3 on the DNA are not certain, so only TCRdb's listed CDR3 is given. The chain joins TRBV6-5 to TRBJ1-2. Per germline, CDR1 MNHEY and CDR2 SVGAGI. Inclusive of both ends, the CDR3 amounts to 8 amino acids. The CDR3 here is CASSLGTV.

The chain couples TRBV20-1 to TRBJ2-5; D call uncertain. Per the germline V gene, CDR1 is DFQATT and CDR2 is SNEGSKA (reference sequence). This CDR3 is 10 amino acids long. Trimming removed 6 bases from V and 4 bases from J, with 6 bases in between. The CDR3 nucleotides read TGCAGTGCAGAACGAGAGACCCAGTACTTC. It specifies CSAERETQYF.

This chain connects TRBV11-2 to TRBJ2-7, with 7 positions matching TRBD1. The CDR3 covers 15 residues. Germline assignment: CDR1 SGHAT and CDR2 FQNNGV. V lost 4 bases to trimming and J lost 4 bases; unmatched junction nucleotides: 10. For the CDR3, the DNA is TGTGCCAGCAGCTCCTCCGGACAGGCAAGATACGAGCAGTACTTC. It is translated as CASSSSGQARYEQYF. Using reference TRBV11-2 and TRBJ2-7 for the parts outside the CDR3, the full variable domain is EAGVAQSPRYKIIEKRQSVAFWCNPISGHATLYWYQQILGQGPKLLIQFQNNGVVDDSQLPKDRFSAERLKGVDSTLKIQPAKLEDSAVYLCASSSSGQARYEQYFGPGTRLTVT.

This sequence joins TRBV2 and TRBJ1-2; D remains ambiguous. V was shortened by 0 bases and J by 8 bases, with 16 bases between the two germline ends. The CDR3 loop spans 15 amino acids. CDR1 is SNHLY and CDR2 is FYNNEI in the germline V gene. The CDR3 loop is CASSEALTFSRGYTF. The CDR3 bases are TGTGCCAGCAGTGAAGCGCTTACCTTCTCTCGGGGCTACACCTTC.

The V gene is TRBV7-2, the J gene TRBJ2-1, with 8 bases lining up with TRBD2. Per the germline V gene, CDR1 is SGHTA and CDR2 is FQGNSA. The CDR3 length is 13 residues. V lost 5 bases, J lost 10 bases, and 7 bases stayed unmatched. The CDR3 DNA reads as TGTGCCAGCAGCGGCCTAGCGGGCGGGGAGCAGTTCTTC. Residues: CASSGLAGGEQFF.